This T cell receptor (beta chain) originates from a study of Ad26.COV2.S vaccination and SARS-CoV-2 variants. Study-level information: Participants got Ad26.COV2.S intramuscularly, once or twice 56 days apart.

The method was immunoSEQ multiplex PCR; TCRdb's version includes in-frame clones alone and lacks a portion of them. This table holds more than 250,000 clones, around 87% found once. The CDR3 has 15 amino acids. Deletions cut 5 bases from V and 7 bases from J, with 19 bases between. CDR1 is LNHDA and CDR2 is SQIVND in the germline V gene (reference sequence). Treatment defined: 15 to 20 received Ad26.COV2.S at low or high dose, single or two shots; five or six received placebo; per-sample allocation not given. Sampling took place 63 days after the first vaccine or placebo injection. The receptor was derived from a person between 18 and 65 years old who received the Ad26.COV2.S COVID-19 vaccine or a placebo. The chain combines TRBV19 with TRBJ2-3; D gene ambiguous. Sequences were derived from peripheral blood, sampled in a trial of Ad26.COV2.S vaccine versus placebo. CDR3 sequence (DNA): TGTGCCAGTAGTTTTGCTAACCGTTTCGTGAATACGCAGTATTTT. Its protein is CASSFANRFVNTQYF.